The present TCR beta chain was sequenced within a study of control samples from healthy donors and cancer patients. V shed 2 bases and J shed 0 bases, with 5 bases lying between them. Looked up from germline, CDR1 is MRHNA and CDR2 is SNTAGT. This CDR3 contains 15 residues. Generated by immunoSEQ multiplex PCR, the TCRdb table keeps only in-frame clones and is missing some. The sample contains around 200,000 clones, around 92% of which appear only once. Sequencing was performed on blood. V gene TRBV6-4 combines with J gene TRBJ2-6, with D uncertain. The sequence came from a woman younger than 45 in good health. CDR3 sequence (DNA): TGTGCCAGCAGTGACCGGCCCTCTGGGGCCAACGTCCTGACTTTC. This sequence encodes CASSDRPSGANVLTF.